This passage covers 23 T cell receptor beta chains from one sample sequenced in a study of blood T cell repertoires in COVID-19. Sequenced by immunoSEQ multiplex PCR; TCRdb stores in-frame clones only, minus some. Among roughly 140,000 clones listed, approximately 82% were seen once. Source material: peripheral blood. These receptors were collected from a woman aged 50 to 60 in a cohort sampled during active or convalescent COVID-19.

V gene TRBV7-2 combines with J gene TRBJ2-7; 7 positions agree with TRBD1. J gave up 0 bases and V 1 base, and 6 bases lay outside the gene matches. The germline V gene has CDR1 SGHTA and CDR2 FQGNSA. The CDR3 is 16 amino acids. The CDR3 here is CASSLDSGTVSYEQYF. Written as DNA, the CDR3 is TGTGCCAGCAGCTTAGATTCCGGGACAGTCTCCTACGAGCAGTACTTC. Drawing the rest from reference TRBV7-2 and TRBJ2-7, the complete variable domain is GAGVSQSPSNKVTEKGKDVELRCDPISGHTALYWYRQSLGQGLEFLIYFQGNSAPDKSGLPSDRFSAERTGGSVSTLTIQRTQQEDSAVYLCASSLDSGTVSYEQYFGPGTRLTVT.

Of note for this clone: One end of the junction fails to match germline, which may point to a read error. The V gene is TRBV24-1, the J gene TRBJ1-4; TRBD1 agrees at 8 bases. Germline CDR1 KGHDR, CDR2 SFDVKD. The CDR3 sequence is 12 residues long. DNA for the CDR3: TGTGCCACTTTGTGGGGACGCCGGGACAGGACTTTT. Protein sequence: CATLWGRRDRTF.

V is TRBV2 and J is TRBJ1-2; 8 nucleotides line up with TRBD1. This CDR3 is built from 14 residues. Trimming cost V 9 bases and J 4 bases; bases outside gene matches: 10. From germline, CDR1 is SNHLY and CDR2 FYNNEI. The CDR3 loop reads CASARRQGFYGYTF. CDR3 nucleotides: TGTGCCAGTGCCCGAAGACAGGGGTTCTATGGCTACACCTTC. The full variable domain, in which reference TRBV2 and TRBJ1-2 provide the parts outside the CDR3, is EPEVTQTPSHQVTQMGQEVILRCVPISNHLYFYWYRQILGQKVEFLVSFYNNEISEKSEIFDDQFSVERPDGSNFTLKIRSTKLEDSAMYFCASARRQGFYGYTFGSGTRLTVV.

The J gene is TRBJ2-2, the V gene TRBV11-3; D remains unclear. The V end was cut by 1 base, the J end by 8 bases, with 8 bases between. Germline V gene data show CDR1 as SGHNT and CDR2 as YENEEA. The CDR3 loop spans 13 amino acids. In DNA form, the CDR3 reads TGTGCCAGCAGCTTAGGGCACCCGGGGGAGCTGTTTTTT. This codes for CASSLGHPGELFF.

This clone has a handful of counts. This chain links TRBV25-1 with TRBJ1-6; D possibly corresponds to TRBD1 (6 bases). The length of the CDR3 is 15 residues. Germline CDR1 reads MGHDK; CDR2 reads SYGVNS. Trimming shortened V by 1 base and J by 6 bases, and 10 bases separated the two germline ends. This CDR3 reads CASSEFAGANSPLHF. In nucleotides, the CDR3 is TGTGCCAGCAGTGAATTCGCAGGGGCTAATTCACCCCTCCACTTT.

The table lists this clone with a few counts. This sequence joins TRBV18 and TRBJ1-2; D not certain. V was pared by 0 bases and J by 0 bases, with 8 bases between. CDR3 size: 15 residues. Germline CDR1 reads KGHSH; CDR2 reads LQKENI. This CDR3 reads CASSPPQVANYGYTF. CDR3 DNA sequence: TGTGCCAGCTCACCACCGCAGGTAGCTAACTATGGCTACACCTTC.

This chain links TRBV19 with TRBJ1-2, with no clear D. Germline CDR1 LNHDA, CDR2 SQIVND (reference sequence). V was cut by 11 bases and J by 4 bases, with 14 bases left in between. The CDR3 has 12 amino acids. CDR3 DNA sequence: TGTGCCGGACCACGGGAGGGCTATGGCTACACCTTC. This encodes CAGPREGYGYTF.

This chain links TRBV6-5 with TRBJ2-1; TRBD2 might be the D (6 bases). V gave up 5 bases and J gave up 4 bases, with 12 bases separating them. Per the germline V gene, CDR1 is MNHEY and CDR2 is SVGAGI. The CDR3 contains 14 residues. CDR3 residues: CASSPHGGYNEQFF. The CDR3 DNA reads TGTGCCAGCAGTCCGCATGGGGGGTACAATGAGCAGTTCTTC.

The chain has TRBV2 and TRBJ1-5; TRBD1 aligns across 7 bases. Germline lookup yields CDR1 SNHLY and CDR2 FYNNEI. V trimming: 7 bases; J trimming: 8 bases; junction bases outside the gene matches: 11. CDR3 length: 14 amino acids. CDR3 in DNA: TGTGCCAGCAAGATTCGACAGGGTGAAGAGCCCCAGCATTTT. This gives the protein CASKIRQGEEPQHF.

J is TRBJ1-2 and V is TRBV13; TRBD1 matches 11 bases. V was pared by 6 bases and J by 5 bases, with 14 bases of the junction left unmatched. The germline V gene has CDR1 PRHDT and CDR2 FYEKMQ (reference sequence). The CDR3 has 17 residues. The CDR3 DNA reads TGTGCCAGCAGTTATAGTCAAGCCGGGACAGGGGGTTATGGCTACACCTTC. This codes for CASSYSQAGTGGYGYTF.

About this clone: Its ends do not fully match the called genes, so a read error is possible. The J gene is TRBJ2-5, the V gene TRBV12-3 or TRBV12-4, with unresolved D. This CDR3 has 13 residues. CDR3 in amino acids: CASSLTYQETQYF. The CDR3 DNA reads TGTGCCAGCAGTTTAACGTACCAGGAGACCCAGTACTTC.

The rearrangement joins TRBV14 to TRBJ1-2; no clear D. V lost 1 base to trimming and J lost 4 bases, with 10 bases between them. The germline V gene has CDR1 SGHDN and CDR2 FVKESK. The CDR3 extends over 14 amino acids. CDR3 protein: CASSQGNAGYGYTF. CDR3 nucleotides: TGTGCCAGCAGCCAAGGAAACGCGGGCTATGGCTACACCTTC. Combining the CDR3 with reference TRBV14 and TRBJ1-2 gives the whole variable domain EAGVTQFPSHSVIEKGQTVTLRCDPISGHDNLYWYRRVMGKEIKFLLHFVKESKQDESGMPNNRFLAERTGGTYSTLKVQPAELEDSGVYFCASSQGNAGYGYTFGSGTRLTVV.

This clone appeared a single time. The chain uses TRBV9 and TRBJ2-1; the match to TRBD2 covers 7 bases. J lost 6 bases, V lost 3 bases, and 12 bases had no gene match. The CDR3 spans 16 residues. The germline V gene has CDR1 SGDLS and CDR2 YYNGEE. CDR3 sequence reads: CASSARPAGMGNEQFF. The CDR3 nucleotides read TGTGCCAGCAGCGCGCGACCAGCGGGGATGGGCAATGAGCAGTTCTTC. The variable domain in full, completed from reference TRBV9 and TRBJ2-1, reads DSGVTQTPKHLITATGQRVTLRCSPRSGDLSVYWYQQSLDQGLQFLIQYYNGEERAKGNILERFSAQQFPDLHSELNLSSLELGDSALYFCASSARPAGMGNEQFFGPGTRLTVL.

The chain is built from TRBV4-1 and TRBJ1-6; no clear D. The CDR3 sequence is 12 residues long. CDR1 and CDR2 from the germline V gene are MGHRA and YSYEKL. Trimming took off 0 bases at V and 9 bases at J, with 3 bases between the two ends. The CDR3 protein is CASSQDSSPLHF. DNA of the CDR3: TGCGCCAGCAGCCAAGACTCTTCACCCCTCCACTTT.

V is TRBV27 and J is TRBJ2-3; 13 bases line up with TRBD2. CDR3 length: 16 residues. Germline V lookup: CDR1 MNHEY, CDR2 SMNVEV (reference sequence). J gave up 1 base and V 4 bases, and 2 bases lay outside the gene matches. The chain's CDR3 is CASSYGTSGGTDTQYF. CDR3 coding DNA: TGTGCCAGCAGTTACGGGACTAGCGGGGGCACAGATACGCAGTATTTT.

This chain joins TRBV10-3 and TRBJ1-1; a weak D match, TRBD1 (5 bases). This CDR3 is built from 13 residues. V was cut by 0 bases and J by 5 bases, with 7 bases left in between. The germline V gene encodes CDR1 ENHRY and CDR2 SYGVKD. The CDR3: CAISESGATEAFF. CDR3 coding DNA: TGTGCCATCAGTGAGTCTGGGGCGACTGAAGCTTTCTTT.

The gene calls are TRBV4-1 and TRBJ1-5, with 8 positions matching TRBD1. Germline loops: CDR1 MGHRA, CDR2 YSYEKL. This CDR3 is built from 15 residues. V shed 5 bases, J shed 6 bases, and the junction held 9 bases outside the gene matches. The CDR3 reads CASSYRTGIFQPQHF. CDR3 bases: TGCGCCAGCAGCTACCGGACAGGGATCTTTCAGCCCCAGCATTTT.

The V and J genes are TRBV19 and TRBJ1-2; maybe TRBD1 (5 bases). V shed 1 base and J shed 8 bases, with 11 bases lying between them. Germline V gives CDR1 LNHDA, CDR2 SQIVND (reference sequence). The CDR3 consists of 13 residues. The chain's CDR3 is CASSIVAGRGYTF. Here the CDR3 DNA reads TGTGCCAGTAGTATAGTTGCAGGGCGCGGCTACACCTTC.

This rearrangement joins TRBV30 to TRBJ2-1, with a weak D call TRBD2 (5 bases). V was pared by 5 bases and J by 8 bases, with 19 bases between. The germline gives CDR1 GTSNPN, CDR2 SVGIG (reference sequence). This CDR3 has 14 amino acids. CDR3 residues: CAWDGSGALDEQFF. The CDR3 DNA reads TGTGCCTGGGACGGCAGCGGAGCGTTGGATGAGCAGTTCTTC. The whole variable domain, filled in from reference TRBV30 and TRBJ2-1, reads SQTIHQWPATLVQPVGSPLSLECTVEGTSNPNLYWYRQAAGRGLQLLFYSVGIGQISSEVPQNLSASRPQDRQFILSSKKLLLSDSGFYLCAWDGSGALDEQFFGPGTRLTVL.

The rearrangement uses TRBV7-8 and TRBJ2-3; a weak D match, TRBD2 (5 bases). Germline-derived CDR1 and CDR2 are SGHVS and FQNEAQ. The V and J ends lost 1 base and 2 bases respectively, with 10 bases between them. CDR3 size: 15 residues. This chain's CDR3 is CASSLGGGLTDTQYF. CDR3 DNA: TGTGCCAGCAGCTTAGGAGGAGGCCTCACAGATACGCAGTATTTT.

The chain's CDR3 is CATSGYYNQPQHF. CDR3 in DNA: TGTGCCACCTCTGGGTACTACAATCAGCCCCAGCATTTT. The rearrangement joins TRBV19 to TRBJ1-5; no reliable D call. V was cut by 10 bases and J by 3 bases, with 13 bases left in between. Germline assignment: CDR1 LNHDA and CDR2 SQIVND (reference sequence). The CDR3 has 13 amino acids.

The V gene is TRBV5-5, the J gene TRBJ1-1; tentative D call: TRBD1 (6 bases). This CDR3 region has 14 residues. With 1 base removed from V and 4 bases from J, the gap between germline ends came to 11 bases. The V gene's germline CDR1 is SGHKS and CDR2 YYEKEE (reference sequence). CDR3 sequence: CASSLYRESTEAFF. The CDR3, as DNA: TGTGCCAGCAGCTTGTACAGGGAGAGCACTGAAGCTTTCTTT.

The chain uses TRBV6-1 and TRBJ1-1, with a tentative D call TRBD1 (6 bases). Germline assignment: CDR1 MNHNS and CDR2 SASEGT. The CDR3 runs to 18 residues. The ends were cut back, 0 bases at V and 1 base at J, with 18 bases in the middle. The CDR3: CASSEAGRVQGWNTEAFF. The CDR3 bases are TGTGCCAGCAGTGAAGCGGGCCGCGTACAGGGTTGGAACACTGAAGCTTTCTTT.